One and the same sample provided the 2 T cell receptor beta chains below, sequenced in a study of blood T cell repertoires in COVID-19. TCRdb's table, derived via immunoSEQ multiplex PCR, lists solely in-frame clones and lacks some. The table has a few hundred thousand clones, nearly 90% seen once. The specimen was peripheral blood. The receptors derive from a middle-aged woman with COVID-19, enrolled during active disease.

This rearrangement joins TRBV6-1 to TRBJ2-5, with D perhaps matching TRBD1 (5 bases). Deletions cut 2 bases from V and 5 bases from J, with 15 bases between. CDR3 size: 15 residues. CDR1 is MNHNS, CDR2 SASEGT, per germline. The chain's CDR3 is CASSELAGRWETQYF. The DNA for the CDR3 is TGTGCCAGCAGTGAATTGGCAGGGCGGTGGGAGACCCAGTACTTC.

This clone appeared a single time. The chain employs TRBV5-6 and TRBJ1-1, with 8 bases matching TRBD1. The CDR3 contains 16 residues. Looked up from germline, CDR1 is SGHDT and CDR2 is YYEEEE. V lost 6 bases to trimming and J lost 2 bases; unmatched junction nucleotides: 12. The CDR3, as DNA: TGTGCCAGCAACCCACGGCAGGGGGCTTATAACACTGAAGCTTTCTTT. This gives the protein CASNPRQGAYNTEAFF. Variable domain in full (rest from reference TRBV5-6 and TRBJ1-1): DAGVTQSPTHLIKTRGQQVTLRCSPKSGHDTVSWYQQALGQGPQFIFQYYEEEERQRGNFPDRFSGHQFPNYSSELNVNALLLGDSALYLCASNPRQGAYNTEAFFGQGTRLTVV.